This T cell receptor (beta chain) was obtained from a study of PD-1 blockade in classical Hodgkin lymphoma. Assay: immunoSEQ multiplex PCR; the TCRdb copy retains only in-frame clones and omits some. Among approximately 25,000 clones listed, roughly 79% were seen once. Findings and limits, study-wide: Why repertoires differed is undefined; disease activity or prior therapy possibly contributed. Newly diagnosed patients reportedly had lower baseline TCR diversity than healthy donors. Those achieving complete response showed baseline diversity like newly diagnosed patients.

There are a few counts of this clone. Its antigen remains unidentified. All trial patients relapsed after autologous stem cell transplantation. Patients showed best responses of complete response, partial response or progressive disease. The CDR3 contains 11 residues. Trimming removed 3 bases at V and 8 bases at J, with 5 bases between. CDR1 and CDR2 from the germline V gene are LNHDA and SQIVND (reference sequence). This sequence originates from a human donor with classical Hodgkin lymphoma. The rearrangement joins TRBV19 to TRBJ2-4; D gene ambiguous. The sample was peripheral blood mononuclear cells (PBMCs), taken before the second cycle of nivolumab. The CDR3 bases are TGTGCCAGTAGTATTAAGGACATTCAGTACTTC. Encoded protein: CASSIKDIQYF.